The 30 T cell receptor beta chains listed next were all sequenced from one sample in a study of cytomegalovirus exposure and HLA in healthy donors. Primers for the PCR totalled 60 Vbeta and 13 Jbeta. Using immunoSEQ multiplex PCR, the repertoire was profiled, and TCRdb retains in-frame clones only, with some absent. Of 150,000 to 180,000 clones in the sample, around 75% were seen once. The sequenced sample consisted of PBMCs. The origin of the receptors is a man aged 30 to 39 in good health and CMV-seropositive.

The chain uses TRBV4-3 and TRBJ2-7; weak D call: TRBD2 (6 bases). CDR3 length: 14 amino acids. CDR1 is LGHNA, CDR2 YSLEER, per germline. Trimming left V 1 base short and J 8 bases short, with 15 bases between. Here the CDR3 reads CASSQGGSGSQQYF. The CDR3 nucleotides are TGCGCCAGCAGCCAAGGAGGTAGCGGCTCCCAGCAGTACTTC.

This clone has a single count. V is TRBV7-6 and J is TRBJ1-3; D gene ambiguous. CDR3 length equals 15 residues. The germline V gene has CDR1 SGHVS and CDR2 FNYEAQ. V was cut by 5 bases and J by 3 bases, with 14 bases left in between. The CDR3 sequence is CASSLNRGVGNTIYF. CDR3 DNA sequence: TGTGCCAGCAGCCTAAATAGAGGAGTTGGAAACACCATATATTTT.

The chain employs TRBV27 and TRBJ1-5, with TRBD1 identical over 8 bases. Germline V gene sequence: CDR1 MNHEY, CDR2 SMNVEV (reference sequence). The CDR3 totals 13 residues. Germline trimming cut 6 bases from V and 8 bases from J; bases unmatched to any gene: 6. CDR3 nucleotides: TGTGCCAGCAGACCCAGGGGGCCAGAGCCCCAGCATTTT. This gives the protein CASRPRGPEPQHF.

CDR3 bases: TGTGCCAGCAGCTCCGGACTAGCGGGAATTAATGAGCAGTTCTTC. Protein: CASSSGLAGINEQFF. This chain joins TRBV7-3 and TRBJ2-1, with 12 bases lining up with TRBD2. This CDR3 has 15 residues. Germline V gene lookup returns CDR1 SGHTA and CDR2 FQGTGA. V trimming: 4 bases; J trimming: 7 bases; junction bases outside the gene matches: 5. Filled out from reference TRBV7-3 and TRBJ2-1, the complete variable domain reads GAGVSQTPSNKVTEKGKYVELRCDPISGHTALYWYRQSLGQGPEFLIYFQGTGAADDSGLPNDRFFAVRPEGSVSTLKIQRTERGDSAVYLCASSSGLAGINEQFFGPGTRLTVL.

V usage is TRBV11-3 and J usage is TRBJ2-7, with D maybe TRBD1 (6 bases). V was trimmed by 4 bases and J by 2 bases, leaving 9 bases between them. CDR3 length: 13 amino acids. In germline, CDR1 is SGHNT, CDR2 YENEEA. The CDR3 loop reads CASSSTGTYEQYF. CDR3 sequence (DNA): TGTGCCAGCAGCTCAACAGGGACCTACGAGCAGTACTTC.

This chain links TRBV28 with TRBJ2-1; tentative D call: TRBD2 (7 bases). This CDR3 contains 14 residues. The germline CDR1 and CDR2 sequences are MDHEN and SYDVKM. With 6 bases removed from V and 5 bases from J, the gap between germline ends came to 14 bases. Here the CDR3 reads CASRGAGANNEQFF. The CDR3 DNA reads as TGTGCCAGCAGGGGGGCGGGGGCGAACAATGAGCAGTTCTTC.

The rearrangement links TRBV4-1 to TRBJ2-4; 7 bases match TRBD1. Losses at the gene ends were 0 bases for V and 15 bases for J; bases not matched to a gene: 8. The CDR3 loop spans 13 amino acids. Germline V gene sequence: CDR1 MGHRA, CDR2 YSYEKL. The CDR3 reads CASSQEVDRAPYF. The CDR3 coding sequence is TGCGCCAGCAGCCAAGAAGTAGACAGGGCACCGTACTTC.

The chain is built from TRBV4-1 and TRBJ1-5; the D is unclear. CDR1 is MGHRA, CDR2 YSYEKL, per germline. This CDR3 comprises 14 residues. V was pared by 5 bases and J by 7 bases, with 15 bases between. CDR3 loop: CASSDGPRRQPQHF. CDR3 in DNA: TGCGCCAGCAGCGACGGTCCTAGACGACAGCCCCAGCATTTT.

CDR3 coding DNA: TGTGCCATCAGTGAGTCACGGCAGGGAAGCCACGAGCAGTACTTC. Translated: CAISESRQGSHEQYF. The V call is TRBV10-3, the J call TRBJ2-7; D might be TRBD1 (5 bases). The CDR3 runs to 15 residues. The V and J ends lost 0 bases and 5 bases respectively, with 14 bases between them. Per the germline V gene, CDR1 is ENHRY and CDR2 is SYGVKD.

The genes are TRBV4-1 and TRBJ1-6; 10 bases map to TRBD1. V trimming: 1 base; J trimming: 7 bases; junction bases outside the gene matches: 7. The CDR3 length is 17 residues. Germline lookup yields CDR1 MGHRA and CDR2 YSYEKL. The CDR3 spells CASSQGGTGAGNSPLHF. As DNA, the CDR3 is TGCGCCAGCAGCCAAGGTGGGACAGGGGCAGGCAATTCACCCCTCCACTTT.

The chain uses TRBV7-3 and TRBJ2-3, with TRBD2 as a possible D gene (7 bases). Germline CDR1 and CDR2: SGHTA and FQGTGA. The V gene lost 2 bases and the J gene lost 4 bases, with 13 bases spanning the gap. The CDR3 has 15 residues. Here the CDR3 DNA reads TGTGCCAGCAGCTTAGCGGGGGCGTTCTCAGATACGCAGTATTTT. Amino acids: CASSLAGAFSDTQYF.

This chain uses TRBV9 with TRBJ2-3; 10 bases fit TRBD2. There are 18 residues in the CDR3. V trimming: 0 bases; J trimming: 2 bases; junction bases outside the gene matches: 9. CDR1 SGDLS and CDR2 YYNGEE come from the germline V gene. This CDR3 is CASSVEAGLAHNTDTQYF. CDR3 sequence (DNA): TGTGCCAGCAGCGTAGAAGCGGGACTAGCGCATAACACAGATACGCAGTATTTT.

The rearrangement uses TRBV11-2 and TRBJ1-2; D is possibly TRBD1 (6 bases). Per the germline V gene, CDR1 is SGHAT and CDR2 is FQNNGV. Trimming stripped 1 base from V and 1 base from J, with 10 bases between. The length of the CDR3 is 15 residues. CDR3 amino acids: CASSLGPGVNYGYTF. The CDR3 nucleotides read TGTGCCAGCAGCTTAGGCCCAGGGGTTAACTATGGCTACACCTTC.

This chain joins TRBV10-2 and TRBJ1-2; 8 bases fit TRBD1. Trimming cost V 8 bases and J 2 bases; bases outside gene matches: 1. Germline lookup yields CDR1 WSHSY and CDR2 SAAADI. This CDR3 is 12 amino acids long. The CDR3: CASGQGNYGYTF. DNA of the CDR3: TGCGCCAGCGGACAGGGAAACTATGGCTACACCTTC.

The chain is built from TRBV13 and TRBJ2-7, with a possible D match to TRBD2 (5 bases). Trimming took off 1 base at V and 7 bases at J, with 20 bases between the two ends. CDR3 length equals 16 residues. Germline CDR1 is PRHDT and CDR2 is FYEKMQ (reference sequence). The CDR3 nucleotides read TGTGCCAGCAGCTTAGATATGAGGGAGATCGGTTGGGAGCAGTACTTC. It translates to CASSLDMREIGWEQYF.

The V and J genes are TRBV7-9 and TRBJ2-5, with 7 bases matching TRBD1. V lost 5 bases and J lost 5; bases outside the gene matches: 11. Germline V gives CDR1 SEHNR, CDR2 FQNEAQ (reference sequence). This CDR3 contains 15 residues. The CDR3 loop is CASSPATGTSETQYF. DNA of the CDR3: TGTGCCAGCAGCCCTGCGACAGGGACGTCCGAGACCCAGTACTTC.

This chain joins TRBV5-1 and TRBJ2-7, with D tentatively TRBD2 (6 bases). Trimming cost V 4 bases and J 7 bases, with 15 bases left between them. In germline, CDR1 is SGHRS, CDR2 YFSETQ. The CDR3 sequence is 13 residues long. CDR3 DNA: TGCGCCAGCAGCACCGGGACCCGGGGGGAGCAGTACTTC. Its protein product is CASSTGTRGEQYF.

This chain links TRBV6-6 with TRBJ1-2; D not resolved. Germline values: CDR1 MNHNY, CDR2 SVGAGI (reference sequence). This CDR3 is 14 amino acids long. The V and J ends lost 0 bases and 4 bases respectively, with 9 bases between them. Here the CDR3 reads CASSYSSGSYGYTF. CDR3 nucleotides: TGTGCCAGCAGTTACTCATCGGGATCCTATGGCTACACCTTC.

V gene TRBV5-1 combines with J gene TRBJ1-2; D remains unclear. CDR1 is SGHRS, CDR2 YFSETQ, per germline. The CDR3 consists of 13 residues. Trimming removed 3 bases at V and 4 bases at J, with 10 bases between. The CDR3 region is CASSSDGSYGYTF. For the CDR3, the DNA is TGCGCCAGCAGCTCCGACGGGAGCTATGGCTACACCTTC.

This chain uses TRBV20-1 with TRBJ2-7; D possibly corresponds to TRBD2 (6 bases). Looked up from germline, CDR1 is DFQATT and CDR2 is SNEGSKA (reference sequence). V was shortened by 3 bases and J by 5 bases, with 8 bases between the two germline ends. The CDR3 is 11 residues long. CDR3 in amino acids: CSASGGNEQYF. The CDR3 DNA reads TGCAGTGCTAGCGGAGGGAACGAGCAGTACTTC.

This sequence joins TRBV4-3 and TRBJ1-2, with D uncertain. Per the germline V gene, CDR1 is LGHNA and CDR2 is YSLEER. This CDR3 is 14 amino acids long. The V end was cut by 0 bases, the J end by 8 bases, with 13 bases between. The CDR3 sequence is CASSQDSNLRGYTF. The DNA for the CDR3 is TGCGCCAGCAGCCAAGACTCGAACTTGAGAGGCTACACCTTC.

The chain links TRBV2 to TRBJ1-3, with TRBD1 matching 9 bases. Per germline, CDR1 SNHLY and CDR2 FYNNEI. With 4 bases clipped from V and 3 bases from J, the junction kept 4 bases outside the gene matches. The CDR3 sequence is 15 residues long. The chain's CDR3 is CASSGTGAGGNTIYF. DNA for the CDR3: TGTGCCAGCAGTGGGACAGGGGCAGGTGGAAACACCATATATTTT.

This chain links TRBV15 with TRBJ2-2; 8 bases agree with TRBD2. Germline V gene data show CDR1 as LNHNV and CDR2 as YYDKDF (reference sequence). Trimming cost V 1 base and J 5 bases; bases outside gene matches: 6. This CDR3 contains 16 residues. The CDR3 sequence is CATSRASGSRTGELFF. CDR3 coding DNA: TGTGCCACCAGCAGAGCGAGCGGGAGCAGAACCGGGGAGCTGTTTTTT.

The chain is built from TRBV30 and TRBJ1-1; 8 bases match TRBD1. The V gene end was trimmed by 0 bases and the J gene end by 8 bases; junction bases not matched to a gene: 11. The germline V gene has CDR1 GTSNPN and CDR2 SVGIG (reference sequence). The CDR3 totals 15 residues. The CDR3 DNA is TGTGCCTGGAGTGTAGGGACAGGCCTTACCCTAGAAGCTTTCTTT. It translates to CAWSVGTGLTLEAFF.

The chain employs TRBV5-1 and TRBJ2-7; D may be TRBD2 (5 bases). The germline V gene has CDR1 SGHRS and CDR2 YFSETQ. This CDR3 is 12 amino acids long. V was clipped by 0 bases and J by 6 bases, with 7 bases between them. CDR3 bases: TGCGCCAGCAGCTTGGTACGGGGCGAGCAGTACTTC. Translating it yields CASSLVRGEQYF.

This clone occurred once. The chain links TRBV5-4 to TRBJ1-1, with a weak D call TRBD1 (5 bases). Trimming shortened V by 0 bases and J by 7 bases, and 10 bases separated the two germline ends. This CDR3 region has 13 residues. Germline CDR1 is SGHNT and CDR2 is YYREEE (reference sequence). In DNA, the CDR3 is TGTGCCAGCAGCTTGGCAGGGAAGTTTGAAGCTTTCTTT. This translates into CASSLAGKFEAFF.

This rearrangement joins TRBV12-5 to TRBJ1-5; weak D call: TRBD1 (6 bases). The ends were cut back, 1 base at V and 7 bases at J, with 14 bases in the middle. CDR1 is LGHNT and CDR2 is FRNRAP in the germline V gene. The CDR3 spans 15 residues. CDR3 in amino acids: CASGLGGQRGQPQHF. The CDR3 nucleotides read TGTGCTAGTGGTTTGGGTGGACAGAGAGGGCAGCCCCAGCATTTT.

V gene TRBV29-1 combines with J gene TRBJ2-2; D possibly corresponds to TRBD1 (5 bases). The V gene lost 8 bases and the J gene lost 4 bases, with 14 bases spanning the gap. Germline V gene data show CDR1 as SQVTM and CDR2 as ANQGSEA. The CDR3 spans 13 residues. CDR3 in DNA: TGCAGCTCGGGCACAGGTCCCACCGGGGAGCTGTTTTTT. The encoded protein is CSSGTGPTGELFF.

This clone was seen a few times. CDR3: CASSEVAGGPDTQYF. The CDR3 DNA is TGTGCCAGCAGTGAAGTAGCGGGGGGGCCAGATACGCAGTATTTT. V and J are TRBV6-1 and TRBJ2-3, with TRBD2 matching over 11 bases. CDR1 is MNHNS and CDR2 is SASEGT in the germline V gene. V shed 1 base and J 4 bases; nucleotides not matched to a gene: 1. There are 15 residues in the CDR3.

The chain carries TRBV29-1 and TRBJ1-2; D call uncertain. The V and J ends lost 6 bases and 4 bases respectively, with 15 bases between them. Germline V gives CDR1 SQVTM, CDR2 ANQGSEA. This CDR3 is 13 amino acids long. The CDR3, as DNA: TGCAGCGTGGAGGTTGTTTCTACCTATGGCTACACCTTC. Its protein is CSVEVVSTYGYTF. The full variable domain, in which reference TRBV29-1 and TRBJ1-2 provide the parts outside the CDR3, is SAVISQKPSRDICQRGTSLTIQCQVDSQVTMMFWYRQQPGQSLTLIATANQGSEATYESGFVIDKFPISRPNLTFSTLTVSNMSPEDSSIYLCSVEVVSTYGYTFGSGTRLTVV.